This section outlines one T cell receptor (beta chain) sequence together with its context. The antigen is undetermined. The assay was immunoSEQ multiplex PCR, and TCRdb's table has in-frame clones only and misses some. This sample has fewer than 90,000 clones; 83% occur once, and the top ten carry less than 7.5%. The record originates from a study of glioma-infiltrating T cells after dendritic cell vaccination. Turning to the study itself: Three intradermal dendritic cell vaccine injections were given every two weeks. Broader study findings: The cohort had few patients with full blood and tumor sets. Higher TCR clonality did not directly relate to longer survival.

Time point reported: after dendritic cell vaccination, including at tumor progression/relapse. All glioblastoma patients lacked an isocitrate dehydrogenase mutation. The trim removed 1 base at V and 4 bases at J, leaving 10 bases unmatched. The CDR3 is 16 amino acids. Germline lookup yields CDR1 SGHTA and CDR2 FQGNSA. The chain has TRBV7-2 and TRBJ2-7, with 7 bases fitting TRBD1. This sequence was found in a human donor with glioblastoma. Sequences were derived from blood, sampled after dendritic cell vaccination. In DNA form, the CDR3 reads TGTGCCAGCAGCTTAGAACGGCTAGGCAGGGGGTACGAGCAGTACTTC. Encoded protein: CASSLERLGRGYEQYF.